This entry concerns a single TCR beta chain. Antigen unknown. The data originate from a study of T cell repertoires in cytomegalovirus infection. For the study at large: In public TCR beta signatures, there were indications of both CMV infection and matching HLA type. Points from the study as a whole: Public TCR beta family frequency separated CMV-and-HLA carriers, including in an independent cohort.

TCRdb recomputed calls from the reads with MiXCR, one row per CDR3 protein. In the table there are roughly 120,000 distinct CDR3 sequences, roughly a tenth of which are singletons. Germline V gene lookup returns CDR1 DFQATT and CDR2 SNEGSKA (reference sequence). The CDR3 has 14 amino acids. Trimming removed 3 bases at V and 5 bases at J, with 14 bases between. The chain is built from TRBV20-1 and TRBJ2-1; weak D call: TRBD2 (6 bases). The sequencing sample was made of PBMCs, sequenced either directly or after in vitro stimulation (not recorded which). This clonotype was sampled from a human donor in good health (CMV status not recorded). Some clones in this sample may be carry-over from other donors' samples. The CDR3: CSASASAIHNEQFF. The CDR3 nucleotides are TGCAGTGCTAGCGCTAGCGCAATACACAATGAGCAGTTCTTC.